This entry describes one T cell receptor (beta chain). The data belong to a study of metastatic and nonmetastatic thyroid tumors. Using MiXCR, TCRdb reanalyzed the PCR reads. This repertoire shows roughly 14,000 clones, 30% to 35% found once; its top ten account for 20% to 30%. Germline V gene sequence: CDR1 MNHEY, CDR2 SMNVEV (reference sequence). The CDR3 consists of 14 residues. After removal of 3 bases from V and 1 base from J, the junction contained 2 bases not matched to a gene. Patients were all untreated before their thyroid surgery. The V call is TRBV27, the J call TRBJ2-7; 8 nucleotides line up with TRBD1. The TCR originated in a female donor with papillary thyroid cancer or a benign thyroid nodule (not recorded which). Some clones in this sample may be carry-over from other donors' samples. The specimen sequenced was tumor tissue. This chain's CDR3 is CASSFGTGSYEQYF. In DNA form, the CDR3 reads TGTGCCAGCAGTTTCGGGACAGGTTCCTACGAGCAGTACTTC.